These 15 T cell receptor beta chains originate from one sample sequenced in a study of T cell responses to AZD1222 COVID-19 vaccine. Sequenced by immunoSEQ multiplex PCR; TCRdb stores in-frame clones only, minus some. The table shows 150,000 to 200,000 clones, with around 93% occurring only once. Material: peripheral blood, obtained on day 0 of AZD1222 vaccination. All receptors derive from an adult in good health.

This rearrangement joins TRBV4-1 to TRBJ2-1; D call uncertain. CDR3 length: 12 amino acids. The V end was cut by 1 base, the J end by 5 bases, with 3 bases between. The germline V gene has CDR1 MGHRA and CDR2 YSYEKL. CDR3: CASSQANNEQFF. Here the CDR3 DNA reads TGCGCCAGCAGCCAAGCTAACAATGAGCAGTTCTTC.

This chain joins TRBV19 and TRBJ1-1; D perhaps matches TRBD1 (6 bases). The CDR3 length is 14 residues. With 6 bases removed from V and 3 bases from J, the gap between germline ends came to 14 bases. Germline V gene sequence: CDR1 LNHDA, CDR2 SQIVND (reference sequence). The CDR3 nucleotides read TGTGCCAGTAGGCGCAACAGGGACGACACTGAAGCTTTCTTT. It encodes CASRRNRDDTEAFF. Looking up the rest from reference TRBV19 and TRBJ1-1 gives the full variable domain: DGGITQSPKYLFRKEGQNVTLSCEQNLNHDAMYWYRQDPGQGLRLIYYSQIVNDFQKGDIAEGYSVSREKKESFPLTVTSAQKNPTAFYLCASRRNRDDTEAFFGQGTRLTVV.

The chain has TRBV7-9 and TRBJ2-7; 8 bases are a match to TRBD2. The V gene's germline CDR1 is SEHNR and CDR2 FQNEAQ (reference sequence). V lost 7 bases to trimming and J lost 5 bases; unmatched junction nucleotides: 10. CDR3 length equals 14 residues. The CDR3 DNA reads as TGTGCCAGCACGGAGAGCGGGAGAATCGACGAGCAGTACTTC. Encoded protein: CASTESGRIDEQYF. Variable domain in full (rest from reference TRBV7-9 and TRBJ2-7): DTGVSQNPRHKITKRGQNVTFRCDPISEHNRLYWYRQTLGQGPEFLTYFQNEAQLEKSRLLSDRFSAERPKGSFSTLEIQRTEQGDSAMYLCASTESGRIDEQYFGPGTRLTVT.

The chain couples TRBV20-1 to TRBJ1-3, with no clear D. With 3 bases removed from V and 0 bases from J, the gap between germline ends came to 15 bases. This CDR3 is built from 16 residues. CDR1 is DFQATT and CDR2 is SNEGSKA in the germline V gene (reference sequence). The CDR3 here is CSASISGYSSGNTIYF. CDR3 DNA: TGCAGTGCTAGTATCTCGGGTTACTCCTCTGGAAACACCATATATTTT.

V is TRBV10-2 and J is TRBJ1-2, with D perhaps matching TRBD1 (6 bases). Germline CDR1 WSHSY, CDR2 SAAADI. The CDR3 contains 15 residues. Trimming removed 6 bases at V and 1 base at J, with 15 bases between. This CDR3 reads CASRPSGQINYGYTF. For the CDR3, the DNA is TGCGCCAGCAGACCGTCCGGACAGATTAACTATGGCTACACCTTC.

V gene TRBV9 combines with J gene TRBJ2-1; perhaps TRBD2 as D (5 bases). The V end was cut by 0 bases, the J end by 6 bases, with 10 bases between. The germline CDR1 and CDR2 sequences are SGDLS and YYNGEE. The CDR3 consists of 14 residues. CDR3 DNA sequence: TGTGCCAGCAGCGTAGCGGGATACCCCAATGAGCAGTTCTTC. Its protein product is CASSVAGYPNEQFF.

The rearrangement joins TRBV11-2 to TRBJ2-4; D assignment may be TRBD1 or TRBD2 (5 bases each). The CDR3 covers 16 residues. The V and J ends lost 4 bases and 0 bases respectively, with 13 bases between them. Germline V CDR1 and CDR2: SGHAT, FQNNGV. In DNA, the CDR3 is TGTGCCAGCAGCTCGGGACGGTCGTTAGCCAAAAACATTCAGTACTTC. Its protein is CASSSGRSLAKNIQYF.

The V call is TRBV14, the J call TRBJ2-7, with D hard to call. V dropped 3 bases and J dropped 1 base, with 4 bases sitting between them. CDR1 SGHDN and CDR2 FVKESK come from the germline V gene. The CDR3 runs to 12 residues. The CDR3 coding sequence is TGTGCCAGCAGCCATACTTCCTACGAGCAGTACTTC. Its protein is CASSHTSYEQYF.

This chain joins TRBV11-1 and TRBJ2-7; D might be TRBD2 (5 bases). Germline V gene lookup returns CDR1 SGHAT and CDR2 FQDESV (reference sequence). This CDR3 is built from 12 residues. Trimming shortened V by 5 bases and J by 4 bases, and 9 bases separated the two germline ends. The CDR3 sequence: CASSRLPYEQYF. The CDR3 DNA sequence: TGTGCCAGCAGCAGACTACCATACGAGCAGTACTTC.

J is TRBJ2-3 and V is TRBV5-4, with D hard to call. Deletions cut 0 bases from V and 2 bases from J, with 10 bases between. Germline V gene lookup returns CDR1 SGHNT and CDR2 YYREEE (reference sequence). This CDR3 spans 15 amino acids. In DNA, the CDR3 is TGTGCCAGCAGCTTGGGCTCGGCTTACACAGATACGCAGTATTTT. Translating gives CASSLGSAYTDTQYF.

The J gene is TRBJ1-1, the V gene TRBV4-3, with D possibly being TRBD1 (5 bases). Germline CDR1 LGHNA, CDR2 YSLEER. Trimming took off 1 base at V and 5 bases at J, with 8 bases between the two ends. The CDR3 sequence is 13 residues long. This CDR3 reads CASSQGRVTEAFF. Written as DNA, the CDR3 is TGCGCCAGCAGCCAAGGCAGGGTAACTGAAGCTTTCTTT.

The chain uses TRBV4-2 and TRBJ2-1; 9 bases align to TRBD2. V dropped 5 bases and J dropped 5; count of bases not matched to a gene: 7. Germline V gene sequence: CDR1 LGHNA, CDR2 YNFKEQ. This CDR3 has 15 residues. The DNA for the CDR3 is TGTGCCAGCAGCACCGGGACTAGCAATCACAATGAGCAGTTCTTC. This gives the protein CASSTGTSNHNEQFF.

The CDR3 bases are TGTGCCAGCAAAAGGGGTAATGAAAAACTGTTTTTT. Its protein product is CASKRGNEKLFF. The chain recombines TRBV6-5 with TRBJ1-4; the D gene is possibly TRBD1 (5 bases). Trimming shortened V by 7 bases and J by 4 bases, and 7 bases separated the two germline ends. Germline CDR1 and CDR2: MNHEY and SVGAGI. There are 12 residues in the CDR3.

This rearrangement joins TRBV6-5 to TRBJ1-2; D gene unclear. Germline values: CDR1 MNHEY, CDR2 SVGAGI. The CDR3 loop spans 12 amino acids. Trimming took 6 bases from V and 4 from J, leaving 9 bases between them. The CDR3 nucleotides read TGTGCCAGCAGAACGTTCACCTATGGCTACACCTTC. It codes for CASRTFTYGYTF.

The rearrangement links TRBV29-1 to TRBJ2-7; TRBD2 aligns across 8 bases. The CDR3 sequence is 15 residues long. CDR1 is SQVTM, CDR2 ANQGSEA, per germline. V was pared by 0 bases and J by 0 bases, with 4 bases of the junction left unmatched. The CDR3 DNA is TGCAGCGTTGAAGATTCTAGCGGGTTCTCCTACGAGCAGTACTTC. This encodes CSVEDSSGFSYEQYF.